A selection of T cell receptor beta chains follows, all from one sample in a study of CD8 T cells in Susac syndrome. MiXCR, applied by TCRdb to the immunoSEQ multiplex PCR reads, yields one record per CDR3 protein. This sample yields 250,000 to 300,000 distinct CDR3 sequences, of which roughly 85% are seen a single time; around 0.2% belongs to the top ten. Sample: CD8+ T cells from PBMCs. The receptors here all came from a human donor with multiple sclerosis. Both conserved end residues are part of each CDR3. A D gene is named only where the DNA matches it firmly. Not every row has a clone size; where given, it reads once, few, many or a size class.

abundance: few; d_gene: TRBD2; j_gene: TRBJ2-5; v_gene: TRBV11-1; CDR3nt: TGTGCCAGCAGCCCCCGGACTAGCGGGAGCTCCCAAGAGACCCAGTACTTC; CDR3aa: CASSPRTSGSSQETQYF
abundance: .; d_gene: TRBD2; j_gene: TRBJ2-7; v_gene: TRBV14; CDR3nt: TGTGCCAGCAGCCAAGACCCTAGCGGGAGTTGGGAGCAGTACTTC; CDR3aa: CASSQDPSGSWEQYF
abundance: .; d_gene: TRBD2; j_gene: TRBJ2-1; v_gene: TRBV4-2; CDR3nt: TGTGCCAGCAGACCCCGGGGTAGCGGGGTGCAGTTCTTC; CDR3aa: CASRPRGSGVQFF
abundance: .; d_gene: TRBD2; j_gene: TRBJ2-7; v_gene: TRBV15; CDR3nt: TGTGCCACCAGGTCTATTCAGACTAGCGGCTACGAGCAGTACTTC; CDR3aa: CATRSIQTSGYEQYF
abundance: .; d_gene: TRBD2; j_gene: TRBJ2-1; v_gene: TRBV28; CDR3nt: TGTGCCAGCAGTTTACCGGAAGACAGGCTAGCGGGAGATGAGCAGTTCTTC; CDR3aa: CASSLPEDRLAGDEQFF
abundance: .; d_gene: TRBD2; j_gene: TRBJ2-7; v_gene: TRBV20-1; CDR3nt: TGCAGTGCCCTCGAACTAGCGGGAGGGGTCGAGCAGTACTTC; CDR3aa: CSALELAGGVEQYF
abundance: .; d_gene: TRBD2; j_gene: TRBJ2-5; v_gene: TRBV4-3; CDR3nt: TGCGCCAGCAGCCAAGATCCCTCCTTGCGGGAGGGCACAGAGACCCAGTACTTC; CDR3aa: CASSQDPSLREGTETQYF
abundance: .; d_gene: TRBD1; j_gene: TRBJ2-7; v_gene: TRBV30; CDR3nt: TGTGCCTGGAGTGGTGACAGGGCGGCCGAGCAGTACTTC; CDR3aa: CAWSGDRAAEQYF
abundance: few; d_gene: TRBD2; j_gene: TRBJ2-1; v_gene: TRBV6-5; CDR3nt: TGTGCCAGCAGTTGGGGACTAGCGGGAGAATCCGAGCAGTTCTTC; CDR3aa: CASSWGLAGESEQFF
abundance: .; d_gene: .; j_gene: TRBJ1-5; v_gene: TRBV4-2; CDR3nt: TGTGCCAGCAGCCGTGGACGATGGGTAGGCAATCAGCCCCAGCATTTT; CDR3aa: CASSRGRWVGNQPQHF
abundance: .; d_gene: TRBD1; j_gene: TRBJ2-7; v_gene: TRBV5-8; CDR3nt: TGTGCCAGCAGCCCCCGGGACAGGGTCCACTACGAGCAGTACTTC; CDR3aa: CASSPRDRVHYEQYF
abundance: .; d_gene: .; j_gene: TRBJ2-7; v_gene: TRBV25-1; CDR3nt: TGTGCCAGCAGTGAATCCCCCCACGAGCAGTACTTC; CDR3aa: CASSESPHEQYF
abundance: .; d_gene: TRBD2; j_gene: TRBJ2-1; v_gene: TRBV30; CDR3nt: TGTGCCTGGAGTGTCCTAGCGGGAGCCTACAATGAGCAGTTCTTC; CDR3aa: CAWSVLAGAYNEQFF
abundance: few; d_gene: .; j_gene: TRBJ2-1; v_gene: TRBV6-1; CDR3nt: TGTGCCAGCAACAGGCCCACCTTTTACAATGAGCAGTTCTTC; CDR3aa: CASNRPTFYNEQFF
abundance: few; d_gene: .; j_gene: TRBJ2-7; v_gene: TRBV4-3; CDR3nt: TGCGCCAGCAGCCAAGAGGCGTCAGTTTGGAACGAGCAGTACTTC; CDR3aa: CASSQEASVWNEQYF
abundance: .; d_gene: TRBD2; j_gene: TRBJ2-2; v_gene: TRBV2; CDR3nt: TGTGCCAGCAGTGACAGACTAGCGGGGAACACCGGGGAGCTGTTTTTT; CDR3aa: CASSDRLAGNTGELFF
abundance: .; d_gene: .; j_gene: TRBJ2-7; v_gene: TRBV13; CDR3nt: TGTGCCAGCAGCTCTACCCAACTCGACAGAGTCTCCTACGAGCAGTACTTC; CDR3aa: CASSSTQLDRVSYEQYF
abundance: .; d_gene: TRBD1; j_gene: TRBJ2-7; v_gene: TRBV2; CDR3nt: TGTGCCAGCATCGGGACAGGGGCCTACGAGCAGTACTTC; CDR3aa: CASIGTGAYEQYF
abundance: once; d_gene: TRBD1; j_gene: TRBJ2-1; v_gene: TRBV28; CDR3nt: TGTGCCAGCAGTTTAGGGGACAGGGAACTACACAATGAGCAGTTCTTC; CDR3aa: CASSLGDRELHNEQFF
abundance: .; d_gene: .; j_gene: TRBJ2-1; v_gene: TRBV11-2; CDR3nt: TGTGCCAGCAGCTGGACGACAGGCTCCTACAATGAGCAGTTCTTC; CDR3aa: CASSWTTGSYNEQFF
abundance: few; d_gene: .; j_gene: TRBJ1-1; v_gene: TRBV4-1; CDR3nt: TGCGCCAGCAGCCAGCCCGGGACTGGGGGTGAAGCTTTCTTT; CDR3aa: CASSQPGTGGEAFF
abundance: .; d_gene: .; j_gene: TRBJ2-2; v_gene: TRBV21-1; CDR3nt: TGTGCCAGCCGGCGAAGGAACGGGGAGCTGTTTTTT; CDR3aa: CASRRRNGELFF
abundance: .; d_gene: .; j_gene: TRBJ1-2; v_gene: TRBV19; CDR3nt: TGTGCCAGTAGTATCTGGTCAGGGGACTATGGCTACACCTTC; CDR3aa: CASSIWSGDYGYTF
abundance: .; d_gene: TRBD1; j_gene: TRBJ1-1; v_gene: TRBV29-1; CDR3nt: TGCAGCGTTGATTTCCAGGGGGACCCTTTGGCTTTCTTT; CDR3aa: CSVDFQGDPLAFF
abundance: .; d_gene: TRBD2; j_gene: TRBJ2-1; v_gene: TRBV28; CDR3nt: TGTGCCAGCAGTTTCCCGCCTCTTGCGGGAGTCGGCAATGAGCAGTTCTTC; CDR3aa: CASSFPPLAGVGNEQFF
abundance: .; d_gene: .; j_gene: TRBJ2-1; v_gene: TRBV5-5; CDR3nt: TGTGCCAGCAGTTTCAGGGGTATGGGGCGGAGCAACAATGAGCAGTTCTTC; CDR3aa: CASSFRGMGRSNNEQFF
abundance: .; d_gene: .; j_gene: TRBJ1-2; v_gene: TRBV10-2; CDR3nt: TGCGCCAGCAGTGACGTGAGGGAAGAGTGGGGCTACACCTTC; CDR3aa: CASSDVREEWGYTF
abundance: once; d_gene: TRBD2; j_gene: TRBJ2-1; v_gene: TRBV24-1; CDR3nt: TGTGCCACCAGCCCCGGCCTCTTAGCCTCGGCTAGCGGGACTCACAATGAGCAGTTCTTC; CDR3aa: CATSPGLLASASGTHNEQFF
abundance: .; d_gene: .; j_gene: TRBJ1-2; v_gene: TRBV2; CDR3nt: TGTGCCCGCCCGGGGAGCAGAGCTAACTATGGCTACACCTTC; CDR3aa: CARPGSRANYGYTF
abundance: .; d_gene: .; j_gene: TRBJ2-7; v_gene: TRBV5-4; CDR3nt: TGTGCCAGCAGCTTAGACCCTTCTCCTTACGAGCAGTACTTC; CDR3aa: CASSLDPSPYEQYF
abundance: .; d_gene: .; j_gene: TRBJ1-2; v_gene: TRBV27; CDR3nt: TGTGCCAGCAGTTTAGTTCGCAGTCCTTACTATGGCTACACCTTC; CDR3aa: CASSLVRSPYYGYTF
abundance: .; d_gene: .; j_gene: TRBJ1-1; v_gene: TRBV29-1; CDR3nt: TGCAGCGTTGGAAGGTTGACTACTGAAGCTTTCTTT; CDR3aa: CSVGRLTTEAFF
abundance: .; d_gene: .; j_gene: TRBJ2-7; v_gene: TRBV27; CDR3nt: TGTGCCAGCAGTTTCGGGGTCATATACGAGCAGTACTTC; CDR3aa: CASSFGVIYEQYF
abundance: .; d_gene: TRBD2; j_gene: TRBJ2-3; v_gene: TRBV5-6; CDR3nt: TGTGCCAGCAGCTTAGGGACTAGCGTAAAAACAGATACGCAGTATTTT; CDR3aa: CASSLGTSVKTDTQYF
abundance: .; d_gene: TRBD2; j_gene: TRBJ2-5; v_gene: TRBV6-5; CDR3nt: TGTGCCAGCAGTTACGGGACTAGCGGGAGGGAGACCCAGTACTTC; CDR3aa: CASSYGTSGRETQYF
abundance: .; d_gene: TRBD1; j_gene: TRBJ1-5; v_gene: TRBV28; CDR3nt: TGTGCCAGCAGCCCGGAGGTCAGGGGGCTCGGTCAGCCCCAGCATTTT; CDR3aa: CASSPEVRGLGQPQHF
abundance: .; d_gene: TRBD2; j_gene: TRBJ2-7; v_gene: TRBV6-5; CDR3nt: TGTGCCAGCAGTTACTCAATAGCGGGAGTCCCCTACGAGCAGTACTTC; CDR3aa: CASSYSIAGVPYEQYF
abundance: once; d_gene: TRBD2; j_gene: TRBJ2-1; v_gene: TRBV14; CDR3nt: TGTGCCAGCAGCCAAGATTCCGGGGAGGGAGCGGGAGGGGACAATGAGCAGTTCTTC; CDR3aa: CASSQDSGEGAGGDNEQFF
abundance: once; d_gene: TRBD1; j_gene: TRBJ2-1; v_gene: TRBV5-1; CDR3nt: TGCGCCAGCAGCTTGGGAGGACAGGGATACAATGAGCAGTTCTTC; CDR3aa: CASSLGGQGYNEQFF
abundance: once; d_gene: .; j_gene: TRBJ2-7; v_gene: TRBV7-9; CDR3nt: TGTGCCAGCAGCTTGGGCAGGCCGCAAGTCTACGAGCAGTACTTC; CDR3aa: CASSLGRPQVYEQYF
abundance: .; d_gene: TRBD1; j_gene: TRBJ1-1; v_gene: TRBV5-1; CDR3nt: TGCGCCAGCAGCCATCCCCGGTCGGGACAGGGAAAGGGGAACACTGAAGCTTTCTTT; CDR3aa: CASSHPRSGQGKGNTEAFF
abundance: .; d_gene: .; j_gene: TRBJ2-5; v_gene: TRBV28; CDR3nt: TGTGCCAGCAGGGCGGGACTTCAAGAGACCCAGTACTTC; CDR3aa: CASRAGLQETQYF
abundance: once; d_gene: .; j_gene: TRBJ1-4; v_gene: TRBV30; CDR3nt: TGTGCCTGGAGGACAATGGACGGAACTAATGAAAAACTGTTTTTT; CDR3aa: CAWRTMDGTNEKLFF
abundance: once; d_gene: .; j_gene: TRBJ1-1; v_gene: TRBV13; CDR3nt: TGTGCCAGCAGCCCCTGGGTCTCCTTCGAAGCTTTCTTT; CDR3aa: CASSPWVSFEAFF
abundance: .; d_gene: TRBD2; j_gene: TRBJ2-7; v_gene: TRBV6-2/TRBV6-3; CDR3nt: TGTGCCAGCAGTATAGCGGGCCCCGCCGTCTACGAGCAGTACTTC; CDR3aa: CASSIAGPAVYEQYF
abundance: .; d_gene: .; j_gene: TRBJ2-7; v_gene: TRBV7-9; CDR3nt: TGTGCCAGCAGCTCCCTAGTAAGGACCTACGAGCAGTACTTC; CDR3aa: CASSSLVRTYEQYF
abundance: .; d_gene: .; j_gene: TRBJ2-7; v_gene: TRBV28; CDR3nt: TGTGCCATCGAGAGGACTTCTTTGGCTGACGAGCAGTACTTC; CDR3aa: CAIERTSLADEQYF
abundance: .; d_gene: .; j_gene: TRBJ1-1; v_gene: TRBV21-1; CDR3nt: TGTGCCAGCAGCAAAGCCGGGACAGAGCCCGAAAGGACTGAAGCTTTCTTT; CDR3aa: CASSKAGTEPERTEAFF
abundance: .; d_gene: .; j_gene: TRBJ1-4; v_gene: TRBV12-3/TRBV12-4; CDR3nt: TGTGCCAGCAGTACGGAGGGGTTGGGTGAAAAACTGTTTTTT; CDR3aa: CASSTEGLGEKLFF
abundance: .; d_gene: TRBD2; j_gene: TRBJ2-5; v_gene: TRBV4-3; CDR3nt: TGCGCCAGCAGCCAAGATGCGGGAGTGGAGACCCAGTACTTC; CDR3aa: CASSQDAGVETQYF
abundance: .; d_gene: TRBD1; j_gene: TRBJ1-1; v_gene: TRBV28; CDR3nt: TGTGCCAGCAGAGATCGGGACAGGGACCCTGAAGCTTTCTTT; CDR3aa: CASRDRDRDPEAFF
abundance: .; d_gene: TRBD1; j_gene: TRBJ1-5; v_gene: TRBV6-2/TRBV6-3; CDR3nt: TGTGCCACCCAGGGCCGACCCGGCCGGGACAGCCTATATAGCAATCAGCCCCAGCATTTT; CDR3aa: CATQGRPGRDSLYSNQPQHF
abundance: .; d_gene: .; j_gene: TRBJ1-4; v_gene: TRBV29-1; CDR3nt: TGCAGCGTTATCGGAAATGAAAAACTGTTTTTT; CDR3aa: CSVIGNEKLFF
abundance: .; d_gene: .; j_gene: TRBJ2-1; v_gene: TRBV11-2; CDR3nt: TGTGCCAGCAGCGACGGACTATATTACAATGAGCAGTTCTTC; CDR3aa: CASSDGLYYNEQFF
abundance: .; d_gene: TRBD1; j_gene: TRBJ2-3; v_gene: TRBV7-2; CDR3nt: TGTGCCAGCAGTCGAAACAGGGGTTCCACAGATACGCAGTATTTT; CDR3aa: CASSRNRGSTDTQYF
abundance: .; d_gene: .; j_gene: TRBJ1-5; v_gene: TRBV11-2; CDR3nt: TGTGCCAGCAGCTTAGCCGGAGTAGGGCCCCAGCATTTT; CDR3aa: CASSLAGVGPQHF
abundance: .; d_gene: .; j_gene: TRBJ2-7; v_gene: TRBV20-1; CDR3nt: TGCAGTACTCAAATAGAGTCCTACGAGCAGTACTTC; CDR3aa: CSTQIESYEQYF
abundance: .; d_gene: TRBD2; j_gene: TRBJ2-1; v_gene: TRBV4-3; CDR3nt: TGCGCCAGCAGCCAAGATTTAGGGACTAGCGGGAGCAATGAGCAGTTCTTC; CDR3aa: CASSQDLGTSGSNEQFF